This entry features one T cell receptor beta chain sequence. Trimming stripped 2 bases from V and 5 bases from J, with 13 bases between. The CDR3 sequence is 15 residues long. Germline lookup yields CDR1 SEHNR and CDR2 FQNEAQ (reference sequence). The sample belongs to a study of blood T cell repertoires in COVID-19. On the study more broadly: Researchers got acute and convalescent COVID-19 samples from the United States, Italy and Spain. The cDNA or gDNA used as material had been derived from T cells, B-cell-depleted T cells, or PBMCs.

Some clones are missing from TCRdb's copy, which holds only in-frame ones; the method was immunoSEQ multiplex PCR. Here the sample spans under 250,000 clones, around 80% being singletons. The receptor was derived from a human donor in a cohort sampled during active COVID-19. Sequencing was carried out using peripheral blood. The chain is built from TRBV7-9 and TRBJ2-1; no definite D call. The CDR3 nucleotides read TGTGCCAGCAGCTTAAATTTGGGCACCAACAATGAGCAGTTCTTC. Protein: CASSLNLGTNNEQFF.